What follows are 25 T cell receptor beta chains derived from one specimen sequenced in a study of T cells in women clearing cervical HPV infection. Sequenced by immunoSEQ multiplex PCR; TCRdb stores in-frame clones only, minus some. This sample's table has some 31,000 clones. Sequenced material: blood buffy coat. These receptors all come from a woman between 18 and 75 years old with a cervical HPV16 infection that either progressed to CIN3+ or cleared (not recorded which).

CDR3 loop: CASSAPGHRNTEAFF. The covered CDR3 bases are TGTGCCAGCAGCGCGCCGGGACACAGGAACACTGAA. The rearrangement uses TRBV7-2 and TRBJ1-1, with a tentative D call TRBD1 (6 bases). The CDR3 end lies 3 residues beyond the end of the read and is filled in from the germline J gene. Trimming shortened V by 5 bases and J by 1 base, and 14 bases separated the two germline ends. CDR3 size: 15 residues. Germline V lookup: CDR1 SGHTA, CDR2 FQGNSA.

With respect to this clone: The CDR3 goes on 3 residues after the read ends, and that part is filled in from the germline J gene. The rearrangement joins TRBV5-5 to TRBJ2-5, with D uncertain. V lost 2 bases and J 3 bases, leaving 11 bases between the germline ends. The CDR3 runs 14 residues. Germline V gene data show CDR1 as SGHKS and CDR2 as YYEKEE (reference sequence). The CDR3 loop reads CASSFRSVEETQYF. CDR3 DNA (partial): TGTGCCAGCAGCTTCAGGTCGGTGGAAGAGACC.

Here the CDR3 reads CSVEGQGETQYF. The CDR3 bases that were read are TGCAGCGTTGAAGGGCAGGGGGAGACC. The rearrangement joins TRBV29-1 to TRBJ2-5, with a possible D match to TRBD1 (6 bases). The sequenced fragment ends 3 residues before the CDR3 boundary, so the rest is inferred from the germline J gene. The CDR3 has 12 amino acids. Germline V gene data show CDR1 as SQVTM and CDR2 as ANQGSEA. Trimming took off 1 base at V and 5 bases at J, with 8 bases between the two ends.

Concerning this clone: The DNA ends 3 residues before the CDR3 does, and the rest of the CDR3 is filled in from the germline J gene. This CDR3 is also generated by other DNA sequences in the sample. V is TRBV5-6 and J is TRBJ1-2; TRBD1 is a possible D gene (5 bases). Per germline, CDR1 SGHDT and CDR2 YYEEEE. The CDR3 length is 14 residues. Trimming pared 0 bases from V and 3 bases from J, leaving 9 bases between. The part of the CDR3 DNA that was read is TGTGCCAGCAGCTTGGGCTGGGGGGACTATGGC. This gives the protein CASSLGWGDYG. The CDR3 in its entirety is CASSLGWGDYGYTF.

Details on this clone: The read gets to within 3 residues of the CDR3 end, and the germline J gene fills in the rest. The V gene is TRBV20-1, the J gene TRBJ2-5, with 9 bases identical to TRBD1. The CDR3 loop spans 14 amino acids. CDR1 is DFQATT, CDR2 SNEGSKA, per germline (reference sequence). V lost 5 bases to trimming and J lost 4 bases; unmatched junction nucleotides: 8. This CDR3 is CSAPGTGIRETQYF. Partial CDR3 DNA: TGCAGTGCTCCCGGGACAGGGATTAGAGAGACC.

With regard to this clone: Read data end 3 residues before the CDR3 end; the end is taken from the germline J gene. The rearrangement links TRBV7-8 to TRBJ2-7, with 9 bases lining up with TRBD1. CDR3 size: 17 residues. Per the germline V gene, CDR1 is SGHVS and CDR2 is FQNEAQ. With 5 bases clipped from V and 2 bases from J, the junction kept 13 bases outside the gene matches. The CDR3 DNA, read in part, is TGTGCCAGCAGCATCAATGTGGGACAGGGTATTCCCTACGAG. This sequence encodes CASSINVGQGIPYE. The entire CDR3 reads CASSINVGQGIPYEQYF.

With respect to this clone: The read comes to an end 3 residues before the CDR3 does, leaving the germline J gene to fill in the end. The chain joins TRBV18 to TRBJ1-4; D not resolved. V was clipped by 2 bases and J by 0 bases, with 7 bases between them. Germline V CDR1 and CDR2: KGHSH, LQKENI. This CDR3 is 15 amino acids long. Incomplete CDR3 DNA: TGTGCCAGCTCACCAAGGGCAGCAACTAATGAAAAA. This sequence encodes CASSPRAATNEK. From start to end, the CDR3 is CASSPRAATNEKLFF.

The sequenced CDR3 bases are TGCGCCAGCAGCAAGGACATCTTGCAAGAGACG. This encodes CASSKDILQET. The whole CDR3 protein is CASSKDILQETQYF. V gene TRBV5-1 combines with J gene TRBJ2-3; tentatively, D is TRBD1 (5 bases). Sequencing ends 3 residues short of the CDR3 end; the germline J gene provides the rest. Germline V CDR1 and CDR2: SGHRS, YFSETQ. The CDR3 consists of 14 residues.

On this clone: The CDR3 extends 3 residues past the end of the read, so its final part is completed from the germline J gene. Other nucleotide sequences in the sample specify the same CDR3. The J gene is TRBJ2-5, the V gene TRBV19, with TRBD1 matching 9 bases. From germline, CDR1 is LNHDA and CDR2 SQIVND (reference sequence). V lost 3 bases and J lost 5; bases outside the gene matches: 10. This CDR3 contains 16 residues. The CDR3 loop is CASSIGTGLFGETQYF. Incomplete CDR3 DNA: TGTGCCAGTAGTATTGGGACAGGGCTGTTTGGGGAGACC.

On this clone: Read sequence stops 3 residues before the CDR3 end, and the germline J gene provides the missing end. Additional DNA sequences in this sample encode the identical CDR3. This chain uses TRBV5-1 with TRBJ1-1, with D hard to call. Germline V gene sequence: CDR1 SGHRS, CDR2 YFSETQ. The CDR3 covers 15 residues. V lost 0 bases, J lost 1 base, and 10 bases lay in between. The DNA read from the CDR3 is TGCGCCAGCAGCTTGGCTTTGCGGGGGAACACTGAA. It is translated as CASSLALRGNTE. The whole CDR3 region reads CASSLALRGNTEAFF.

Comment on this clone: Coverage ceases 3 residues before the CDR3 finishes, and the germline J gene fills in the end. V and J are TRBV5-1 and TRBJ2-2, with D possibly being TRBD1 (5 bases). Germline V gene sequence: CDR1 SGHRS, CDR2 YFSETQ. There are 17 residues in the CDR3. CDR3 residues: CASSLVAGSSGANVLFF. Partial CDR3 DNA: TGCGCCAGCAGCTTGGTTGCAGGAAGCTCTGGGGCCAACGTG. The full variable domain, in which reference TRBV5-1 and TRBJ2-2 provide the parts outside the CDR3, is KAGVTQTPRYLIKTRGQQVTLSCSPISGHRSVSWYQQTPGQGLQFLFEYFSETQRNKGNFPGRFSGRQFSNSRSEMNVSTLELGDSALYLCASSLVAGSSGANVLFFGEGSRLTVL.

For this clone: Mismatch with germline at one junction end may stem from a read error. From the germline J gene comes the end of the CDR3, since the read stops 3 residues before it. The chain joins TRBV7-3 to TRBJ2-3, with TRBD2 matching over 8 bases. From germline, CDR1 is SGHTA and CDR2 FQGTGA. The CDR3 has 13 residues. The sequenced CDR3 bases are TGTGCCAGCAGCCGCGGGGGGCCAGAGACG. Translating gives CASSRGGPET. The entire CDR3 reads CASSRGGPETQYF. Supplemented by reference TRBV7-3 and TRBJ2-3, the full variable domain reads GAGVSQTPSNKVTEKGKYVELRCDPISGHTALYWYRQSLGQGPEFLIYFQGTGAADDSGLPNDRFFAVRPEGSVSTLKIQRTERGDSAVYLCASSRGGPETQYFGPGTRLTVL.

This chain's CDR3 is CSVDSTGGGYGYTF. CDR3 bases read: TGCAGCGTTGATAGCACAGGGGGCGGTTATGGC. The rearrangement links TRBV29-1 to TRBJ1-2; 9 bases are a match to TRBD1. The CDR3 end lies 3 residues beyond the end of the read and is filled in from the germline J gene. The CDR3 is 14 residues long. With V trimmed by 3 bases and J by 5 bases, 7 bases remained unmatched. Germline CDR1 and CDR2: SQVTM and ANQGSEA.

About this clone itself: The read falls 3 residues short of the CDR3 end, and the missing part is taken from the germline J gene. The chain is built from TRBV2 and TRBJ2-3, with a possible D match to TRBD1 (5 bases). The V and J ends lost 6 bases and 7 bases respectively, with 11 bases between them. CDR1 is SNHLY, CDR2 FYNNEI, per germline. The CDR3 sequence is 12 residues long. The CDR3 reads CASSQDRYTQYF. CDR3 DNA, as far as it was read: TGTGCCAGCAGCCAAGACAGATATACG. The full variable domain, rest sourced from reference TRBV2 and TRBJ2-3, is EPEVTQTPSHQVTQMGQEVILRCVPISNHLYFYWYRQILGQKVEFLVSFYNNEISEKSEIFDDQFSVERPDGSNFTLKIRSTKLEDSAMYFCASSQDRYTQYFGPGTRLTVL.

Note on this clone: Read data end 3 residues before the CDR3 end; the end is taken from the germline J gene. The chain combines TRBV20-1 with TRBJ1-1; TRBD1 matches 9 bases. The CDR3 is 14 residues long. CDR1 is DFQATT, CDR2 SNEGSKA, per germline (reference sequence). The J segment lost 4 bases and the V segment lost 4 bases, leaving 7 bases of the junction unmatched. The sequenced part of the CDR3 DNA is TGCAGTGCTACATCTCTACAGGGGGCCACTGAA. Its translation is CSATSLQGATE. The CDR3 as a whole reads CSATSLQGATEAFF.

Concerning this clone: The read is 3 residues too short to cover the CDR3 end, so that end is filled in from the germline J gene. The rearrangement uses TRBV2 and TRBJ2-3; D may be TRBD2 (6 bases). The CDR3 extends over 14 amino acids. In germline, CDR1 is SNHLY, CDR2 FYNNEI. The CDR3 sequence is CATQAGLAIETQYF. The sequenced CDR3 bases are TGTGCCACCCAGGCCGGGCTAGCGATAGAGACG.

Worth noting for this clone: The read gets to within 3 residues of the CDR3 end, and the germline J gene fills in the rest. The chain combines TRBV7-2 with TRBJ2-5, with D unresolved. The V end was cut by 0 bases, the J end by 5 bases, with 7 bases between. Per the germline V gene, CDR1 is SGHTA and CDR2 is FQGNSA. This CDR3 comprises 13 residues. The sequenced part of the CDR3 DNA is TGTGCCAGCAGCTTAGCAGGGTCGGAGACC. Translated: CASSLAGSET. The complete CDR3 protein is CASSLAGSETQYF.

Regarding this clone: Mismatch with germline at one junction end may stem from a read error. The CDR3 is cut off 3 residues early in the read; its end comes from the germline J gene. The chain has TRBV4-2 and TRBJ1-5, with D unclear. The CDR3 contains 13 residues. Germline CDR1 reads LGHNA; CDR2 reads YNFKEQ. Incomplete CDR3 DNA: TGCGCCAGCAGCCAAGATAATCGTCAGCCC. Translating it yields CASSQDNRQP. From start to end, the CDR3 is CASSQDNRQPQHF.

Turning to this clone: The observed sequence ends 3 residues before the CDR3 terminus, with the missing tail filled in from the germline J gene. V gene TRBV20-1 combines with J gene TRBJ1-1, with TRBD1 as a possible D gene (6 bases). CDR3 length: 13 amino acids. The V end lost 5 bases, the J end lost 6 bases, and 16 bases lay between the germline ends. The germline V gene encodes CDR1 DFQATT and CDR2 SNEGSKA (reference sequence). The CDR3 is CSAPRTGWAEAFF. Partial CDR3 DNA: TGCAGTGCTCCTCGTACAGGGTGGGCTGAA.

Comments on this clone: The sequenced fragment ends 3 residues before the CDR3 boundary, so the rest is inferred from the germline J gene. This rearrangement joins TRBV2 to TRBJ1-2; 8 bases line up with TRBD1. CDR3 size: 14 residues. In germline, CDR1 is SNHLY, CDR2 FYNNEI. V gave up 3 bases and J gave up 2 bases; unmatched junction bases: 2. CDR3 bases read: TGTGCCAGCAGTGATCAGGGGGCAAACTATGGC. This codes for CASSDQGANYG. The full CDR3 protein is CASSDQGANYGYTF.

The CDR3 here is CATSRDSVQGQNIQYF. The part of the CDR3 DNA that was read is TGTGCCACCAGCAGAGATTCGGTACAGGGCCAAAACATT. The chain employs TRBV15 and TRBJ2-4; tentatively, D is TRBD1 (6 bases). The read terminates 3 residues before the CDR3 end, so the remaining end is supplied by the germline J gene. This CDR3 spans 16 amino acids. CDR1 is LNHNV and CDR2 is YYDKDF in the germline V gene (reference sequence). The V end was cut by 0 bases, the J end by 5 bases, with 14 bases between.

The CDR3 bases that were read are TGTGCCAGCTCCCCCGATGGAGGGCAA. Translated: CASSPDGGQ. The whole CDR3 sequence reads CASSPDGGQAFF. The rearrangement joins TRBV18 to TRBJ1-1; D uncertain. The sequenced fragment ends 3 residues before the CDR3 boundary, so the rest is inferred from the germline J gene. Looked up from germline, CDR1 is KGHSH and CDR2 is LQKENI. The CDR3 covers 12 residues.

On this clone itself: The read ends 3 residues before the CDR3 terminus; that terminus is restored from the germline J gene. This rearrangement joins TRBV5-5 to TRBJ2-1; tentative D call: TRBD1 (6 bases). This CDR3 is built from 14 residues. Trimming removed 2 bases from V and 9 bases from J, with 15 bases in between. Per germline, CDR1 SGHKS and CDR2 YYEKEE (reference sequence). The CDR3 region is CASSLGWGPGEQFF. The CDR3 bases that were read are TGTGCCAGCAGCTTAGGTTGGGGGCCAGGTGAG.

For this clone: The read stops 3 residues short of the end of the CDR3; the missing end is completed from the germline J gene. The rearrangement links TRBV20-1 to TRBJ2-1; maybe TRBD1 (6 bases). The V gene lost 5 bases and the J gene lost 8 bases, with 16 bases spanning the gap. The CDR3 extends over 13 amino acids. Per the germline V gene, CDR1 is DFQATT and CDR2 is SNEGSKA (reference sequence). CDR3 DNA (partial): TGCAGTGCTCCAACCACAGGGTTTGATGAG. It codes for CSAPTTGFDE. The CDR3, in full, reads CSAPTTGFDEQFF.

A remark on this clone: The read ends 3 residues early relative to the CDR3; the germline J gene fills the gap. V is TRBV5-1 and J is TRBJ2-7; tentatively, D is TRBD1 (6 bases). This CDR3 has 14 amino acids. V was shortened by 4 bases and J by 5 bases, with 16 bases between the two germline ends. Looked up from germline, CDR1 is SGHRS and CDR2 is YFSETQ. CDR3 loop: CASSPRAGVHEQYF. Partial CDR3 DNA: TGCGCCAGCAGCCCCAGGGCAGGGGTCCACGAG.